These 3 T cell receptor beta chains came from one sample sequenced in a study of blood T cell repertoires in COVID-19. Clones were sequenced by immunoSEQ multiplex PCR, and TCRdb holds only the in-frame ones, with some missing. The sample includes roughly 200,000 clones, around 82% seen only once; the top ten take about 5%. Sequencing was done on a sample of PBMCs or T cells enriched from blood (not recorded which). These receptors originate from an older woman with acute COVID-19.

V usage is TRBV30 and J usage is TRBJ2-5, with D possibly TRBD2 on 7 matching bases. Germline V gene sequence: CDR1 GTSNPN, CDR2 SVGIG (reference sequence). The CDR3 runs to 16 residues. V was cut by 5 bases and J by 4 bases, with 23 bases left in between. The CDR3 region is CAWEGVVKGRGETQYF. CDR3 coding DNA: TGTGCCTGGGAGGGGGTTGTTAAGGGGAGGGGAGAGACCCAGTACTTC.

V usage is TRBV5-5 and J usage is TRBJ1-1; D uncertain. Between the trimmed V and J ends, which lost 0 bases and 5 bases, there was a span of 8 bases. In germline, CDR1 is SGHKS, CDR2 YYEKEE (reference sequence). The CDR3 sequence is 13 residues long. The CDR3 DNA sequence: TGTGCCAGCAGCTTGGAGAGGGATACTGAAGCTTTCTTT. It translates to CASSLERDTEAFF. Looking up the rest from reference TRBV5-5 and TRBJ1-1 gives the full variable domain: DAGVTQSPTHLIKTRGQQVTLRCSPISGHKSVSWYQQVLGQGPQFIFQYYEKEERGRGNFPDRFSARQFPNYSSELNVNALLLGDSALYLCASSLERDTEAFFGQGTRLTVV.

The chain uses TRBV4-3 and TRBJ1-1; D unclear. The V gene lost 4 bases and the J gene lost 0 bases, with 6 bases spanning the gap. The CDR3 is 13 residues long. CDR1 and CDR2 (germline): LGHNA, YSLEER. The CDR3 here is CASSPKLNTEAFF. For the CDR3, the DNA is TGCGCCAGCAGCCCCAAGCTGAACACTGAAGCTTTCTTT.